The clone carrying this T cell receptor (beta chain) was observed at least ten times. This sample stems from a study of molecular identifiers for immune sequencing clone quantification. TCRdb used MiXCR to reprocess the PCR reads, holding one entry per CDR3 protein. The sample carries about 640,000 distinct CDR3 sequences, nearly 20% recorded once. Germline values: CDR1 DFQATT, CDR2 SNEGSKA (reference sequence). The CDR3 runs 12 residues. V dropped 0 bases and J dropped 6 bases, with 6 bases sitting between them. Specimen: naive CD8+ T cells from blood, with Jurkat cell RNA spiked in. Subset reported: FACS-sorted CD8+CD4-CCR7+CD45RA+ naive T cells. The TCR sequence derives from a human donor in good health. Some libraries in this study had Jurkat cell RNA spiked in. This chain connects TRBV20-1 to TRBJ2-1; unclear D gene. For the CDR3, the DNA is TGCAGTGCTAGAGAACTTTTCAATGAGCAGTTCTTC. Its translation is CSARELFNEQFF.